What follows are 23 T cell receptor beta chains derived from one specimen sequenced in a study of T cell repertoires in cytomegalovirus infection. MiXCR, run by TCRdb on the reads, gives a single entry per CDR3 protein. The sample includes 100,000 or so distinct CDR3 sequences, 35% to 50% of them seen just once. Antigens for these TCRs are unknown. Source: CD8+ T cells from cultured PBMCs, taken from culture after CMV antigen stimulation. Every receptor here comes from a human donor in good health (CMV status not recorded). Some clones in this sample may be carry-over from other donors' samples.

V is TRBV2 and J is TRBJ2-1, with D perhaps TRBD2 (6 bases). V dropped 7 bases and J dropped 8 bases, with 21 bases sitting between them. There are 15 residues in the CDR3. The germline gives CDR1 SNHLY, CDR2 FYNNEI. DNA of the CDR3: TGTGCCAGCACCCGGGGGTGGTCAAGTTCGGATGAGCAGTTCTTC. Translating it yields CASTRGWSSSDEQFF.

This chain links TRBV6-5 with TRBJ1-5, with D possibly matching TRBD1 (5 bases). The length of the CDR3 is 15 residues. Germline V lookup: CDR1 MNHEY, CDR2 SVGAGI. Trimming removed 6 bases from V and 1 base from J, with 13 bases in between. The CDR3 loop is CASRPMRGSNQPQHF. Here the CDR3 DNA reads TGTGCCAGCAGGCCAATGAGGGGAAGCAATCAGCCCCAGCATTTT.

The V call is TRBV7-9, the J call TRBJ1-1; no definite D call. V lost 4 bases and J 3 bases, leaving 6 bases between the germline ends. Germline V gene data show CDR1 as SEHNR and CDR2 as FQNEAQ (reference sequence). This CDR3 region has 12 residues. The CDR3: CASSSIDTEAFF. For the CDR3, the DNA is TGTGCCAGCAGCTCCATCGACACTGAAGCTTTCTTT.

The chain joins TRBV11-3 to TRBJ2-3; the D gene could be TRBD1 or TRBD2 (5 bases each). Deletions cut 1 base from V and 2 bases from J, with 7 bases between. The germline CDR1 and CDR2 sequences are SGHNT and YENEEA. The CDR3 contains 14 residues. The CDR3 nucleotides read TGTGCCAGCAGCTTAGTCGGGGCCACAGATACGCAGTATTTT. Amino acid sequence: CASSLVGATDTQYF. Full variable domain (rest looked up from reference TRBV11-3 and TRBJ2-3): EAGVVQSPRYKIIEKKQPVAFWCNPISGHNTLYWYLQNLGQGPELLIRYENEEAVDDSQLPKDRFSAERLKGVDSTLKIQPAELGDSAVYLCASSLVGATDTQYFGPGTRLTVL.

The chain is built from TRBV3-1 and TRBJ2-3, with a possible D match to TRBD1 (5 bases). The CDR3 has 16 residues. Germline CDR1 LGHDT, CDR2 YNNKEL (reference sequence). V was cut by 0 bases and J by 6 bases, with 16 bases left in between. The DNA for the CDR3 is TGTGCCAGCAGCCAAGATCTCTCCAGGGAAGGGGATACGCAGTATTTT. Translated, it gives CASSQDLSREGDTQYF.

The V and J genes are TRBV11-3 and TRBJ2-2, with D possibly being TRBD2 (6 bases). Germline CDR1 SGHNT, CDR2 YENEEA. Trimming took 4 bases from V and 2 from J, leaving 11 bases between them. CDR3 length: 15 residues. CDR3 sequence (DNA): TGTGCCAGCAGCTCTTACGGGGGTAACACCGGGGAGCTGTTTTTT. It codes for CASSSYGGNTGELFF.

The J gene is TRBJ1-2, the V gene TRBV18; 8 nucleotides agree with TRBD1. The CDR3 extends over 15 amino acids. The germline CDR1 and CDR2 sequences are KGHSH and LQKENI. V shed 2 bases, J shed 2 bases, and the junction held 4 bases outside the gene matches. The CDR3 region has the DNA TGTGCCAGCTCACCATCAGGGGGCGGAAACTATGGCTACACCTTC. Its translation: CASSPSGGGNYGYTF. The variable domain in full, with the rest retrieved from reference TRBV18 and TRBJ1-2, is NAGVMQNPRHLVRRRGQEARLRCSPMKGHSHVYWYRQLPEEGLKFMVYLQKENIIDESGMPKERFSAEFPKEGPSILRIQQVVRGDSAAYFCASSPSGGGNYGYTFGSGTRLTVV.

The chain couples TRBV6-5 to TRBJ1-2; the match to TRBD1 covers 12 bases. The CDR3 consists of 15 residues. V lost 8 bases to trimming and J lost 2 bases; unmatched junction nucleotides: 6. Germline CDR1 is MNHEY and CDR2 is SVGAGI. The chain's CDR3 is CASLGQGAVNYGYTF. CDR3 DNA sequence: TGTGCCAGCCTGGGACAGGGGGCTGTAAACTATGGCTACACCTTC.

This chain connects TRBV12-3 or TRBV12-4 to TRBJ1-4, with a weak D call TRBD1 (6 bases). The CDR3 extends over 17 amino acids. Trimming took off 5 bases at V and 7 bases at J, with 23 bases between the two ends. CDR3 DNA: TGTGCCAGCAGTCCGAGCCTACCCCACAGGGTGGCTGAAAAACTGTTTTTT. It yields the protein CASSPSLPHRVAEKLFF.

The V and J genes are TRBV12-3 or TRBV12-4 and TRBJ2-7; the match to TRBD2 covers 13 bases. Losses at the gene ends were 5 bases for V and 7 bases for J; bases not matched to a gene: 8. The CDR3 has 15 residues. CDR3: CASSPGTSGVGEQYF. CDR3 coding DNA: TGTGCCAGCAGTCCCGGGACTAGCGGGGTGGGGGAGCAGTACTTC.

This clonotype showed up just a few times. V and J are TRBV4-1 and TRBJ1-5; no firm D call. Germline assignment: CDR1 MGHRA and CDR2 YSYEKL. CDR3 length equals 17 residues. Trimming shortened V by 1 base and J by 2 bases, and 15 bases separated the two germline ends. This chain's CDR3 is CASSQASEANGNQPQHF. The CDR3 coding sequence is TGCGCCAGCAGCCAAGCCTCGGAGGCTAACGGCAATCAGCCCCAGCATTTT.

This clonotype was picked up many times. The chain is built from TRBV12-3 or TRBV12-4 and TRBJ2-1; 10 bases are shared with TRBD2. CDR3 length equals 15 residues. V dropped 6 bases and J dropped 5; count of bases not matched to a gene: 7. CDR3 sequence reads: CASSPGAGGDNEQFF. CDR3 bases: TGTGCCAGCAGCCCCGGAGCGGGGGGGGACAATGAGCAGTTCTTC.

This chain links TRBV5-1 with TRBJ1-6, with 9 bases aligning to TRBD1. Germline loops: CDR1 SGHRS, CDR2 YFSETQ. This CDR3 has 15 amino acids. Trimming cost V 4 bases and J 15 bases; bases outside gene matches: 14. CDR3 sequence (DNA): TGCGCCAGCAGCCCGGGGGACAGGGAACCTTGGGTCCTCCACTTT. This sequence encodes CASSPGDREPWVLHF.

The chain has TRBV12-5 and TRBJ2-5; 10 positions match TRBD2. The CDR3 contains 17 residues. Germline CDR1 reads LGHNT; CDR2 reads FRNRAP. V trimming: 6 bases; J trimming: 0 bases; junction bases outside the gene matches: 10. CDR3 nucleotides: TGTGCTAGTGGAGGGACTGCGAGCGGGGGGGACCAAGAGACCCAGTACTTC. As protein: CASGGTASGGDQETQYF. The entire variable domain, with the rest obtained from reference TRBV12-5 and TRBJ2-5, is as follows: DARVTQTPRHKVTEMGQEVTMRCQPILGHNTVFWYRQTMMQGLELLAYFRNRAPLDDSGMPKDRFSAEMPDATLATLKIQPSEPRDSAVYFCASGGTASGGDQETQYFGPGTRLLVL.

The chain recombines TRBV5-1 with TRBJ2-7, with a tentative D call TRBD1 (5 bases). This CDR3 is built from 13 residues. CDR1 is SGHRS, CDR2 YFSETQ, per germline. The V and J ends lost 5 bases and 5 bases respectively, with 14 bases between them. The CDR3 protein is CASSSTGSHEQYF. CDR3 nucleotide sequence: TGCGCCAGCAGTTCTACAGGTTCGCACGAGCAGTACTTC.

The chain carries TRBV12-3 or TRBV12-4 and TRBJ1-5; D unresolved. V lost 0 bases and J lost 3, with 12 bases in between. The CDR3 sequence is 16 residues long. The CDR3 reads CASSLAPETHNQPQHF. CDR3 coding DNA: TGTGCCAGCAGTTTAGCGCCAGAGACACACAATCAGCCCCAGCATTTT.

The CDR3 region has the DNA TGTGCCAGCAGTCAGTACTCGTCCGGGGATACGCAGTATTTT. Translating it yields CASSQYSSGDTQYF. This chain joins TRBV12-3 or TRBV12-4 and TRBJ2-3; D gene ambiguous. The V gene lost 5 bases and the J gene lost 6 bases, with 15 bases spanning the gap. The CDR3 extends over 14 amino acids.

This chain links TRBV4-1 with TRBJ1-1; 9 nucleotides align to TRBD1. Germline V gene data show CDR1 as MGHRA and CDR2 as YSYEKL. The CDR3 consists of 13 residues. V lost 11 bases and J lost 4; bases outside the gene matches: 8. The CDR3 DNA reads TGCGCCTCACACAGGGGGCTGGGCACTGAAGCTTTCTTT. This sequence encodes CASHRGLGTEAFF.

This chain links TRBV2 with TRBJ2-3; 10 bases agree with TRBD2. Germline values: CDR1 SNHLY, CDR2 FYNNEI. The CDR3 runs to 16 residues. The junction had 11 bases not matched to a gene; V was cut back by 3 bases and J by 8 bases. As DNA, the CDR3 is TGTGCCAGCAGTGATGGCCTAGCGGGGGAGGAGAGTACGCAGTATTTT. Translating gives CASSDGLAGEESTQYF.

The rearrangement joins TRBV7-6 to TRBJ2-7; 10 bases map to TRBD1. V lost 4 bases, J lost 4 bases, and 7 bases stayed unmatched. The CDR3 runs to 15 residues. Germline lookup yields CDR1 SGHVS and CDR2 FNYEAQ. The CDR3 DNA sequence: TGTGCCAGCAGCTATCCCGGGACAGGGGTTTACGAGCAGTACTTC. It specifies CASSYPGTGVYEQYF.

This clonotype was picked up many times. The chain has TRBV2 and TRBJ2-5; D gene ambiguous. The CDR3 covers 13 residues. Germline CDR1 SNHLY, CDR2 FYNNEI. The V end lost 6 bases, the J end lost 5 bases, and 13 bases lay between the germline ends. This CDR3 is CASSRLYRETQYF. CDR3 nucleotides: TGTGCCAGCAGCCGACTTTACCGCGAGACCCAGTACTTC. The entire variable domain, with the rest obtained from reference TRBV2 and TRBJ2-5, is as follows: EPEVTQTPSHQVTQMGQEVILRCVPISNHLYFYWYRQILGQKVEFLVSFYNNEISEKSEIFDDQFSVERPDGSNFTLKIRSTKLEDSAMYFCASSRLYRETQYFGPGTRLLVL.

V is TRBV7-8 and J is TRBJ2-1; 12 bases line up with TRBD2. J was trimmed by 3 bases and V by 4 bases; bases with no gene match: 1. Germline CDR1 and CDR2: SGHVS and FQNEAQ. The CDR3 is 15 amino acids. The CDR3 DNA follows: TGTGCCAGCAGCTCACTAGCGGGGGGCTACAATGAGCAGTTCTTC. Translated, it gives CASSSLAGGYNEQFF.

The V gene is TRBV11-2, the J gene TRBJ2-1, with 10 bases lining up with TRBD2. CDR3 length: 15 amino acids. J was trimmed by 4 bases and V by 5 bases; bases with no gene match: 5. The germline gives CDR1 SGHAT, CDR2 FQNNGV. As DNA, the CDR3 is TGTGCCAGCAGCCAAGGACTAGCGGAGTACAATGAGCAGTTCTTC. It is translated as CASSQGLAEYNEQFF. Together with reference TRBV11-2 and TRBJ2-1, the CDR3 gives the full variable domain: EAGVAQSPRYKIIEKRQSVAFWCNPISGHATLYWYQQILGQGPKLLIQFQNNGVVDDSQLPKDRFSAERLKGVDSTLKIQPAKLEDSAVYLCASSQGLAEYNEQFFGPGTRLTVL.